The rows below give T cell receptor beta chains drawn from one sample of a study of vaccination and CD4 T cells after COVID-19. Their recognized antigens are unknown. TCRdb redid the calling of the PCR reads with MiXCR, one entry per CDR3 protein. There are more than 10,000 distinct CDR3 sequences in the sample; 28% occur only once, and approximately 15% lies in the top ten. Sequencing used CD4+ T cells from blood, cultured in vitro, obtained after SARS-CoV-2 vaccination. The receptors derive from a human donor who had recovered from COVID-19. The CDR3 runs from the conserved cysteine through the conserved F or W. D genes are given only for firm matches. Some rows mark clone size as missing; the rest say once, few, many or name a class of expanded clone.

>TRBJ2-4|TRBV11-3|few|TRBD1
CASGQGRENIQYF
TGTGCCTCCGGACAGGGGCGAGAAAACATTCAGTACTTC
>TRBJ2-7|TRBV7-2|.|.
CASSLVGRVGEQYF
TGTGCCAGCAGCTTAGTGGGCAGGGTGGGCGAGCAGTACTTC
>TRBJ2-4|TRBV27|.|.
CASSLFSGGLAKNIQYF
TGTGCCAGCAGTTTATTCTCGGGTGGGTTAGCCAAAAACATTCAGTACTTC
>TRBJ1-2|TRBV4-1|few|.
CASSQPQEGNYGYTF
TGCGCCAGCAGCCAACCTCAAGAGGGAAACTATGGCTACACCTTC
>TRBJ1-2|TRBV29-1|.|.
CSVEGTPYGYTF
TGCAGCGTTGAAGGGACACCTTATGGCTACACCTTC
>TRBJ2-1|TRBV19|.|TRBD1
CASSIGTGRKNEQFF
TGTGCCAGTAGTATCGGGACAGGGCGTAAGAATGAGCAGTTCTTC
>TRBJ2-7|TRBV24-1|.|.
CTTSGGSSGPHYEQYF
TGTACCACCAGTGGTGGTTCTTCGGGACCCCACTACGAGCAGTACTTC
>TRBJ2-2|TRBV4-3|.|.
CASSQETGVWVINTGELFF
TGCGCCAGCAGCCAAGAGACCGGGGTTTGGGTTATAAACACCGGGGAGCTGTTTTTT
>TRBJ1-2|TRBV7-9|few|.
CASSSSSYYGYTF
TGTGCCAGCAGCTCCTCATCGTACTATGGCTACACCTTC
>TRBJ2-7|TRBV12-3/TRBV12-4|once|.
CASSLNGNHYEQYF
TGTGCCAGCAGTTTAAACGGGAATCACTACGAGCAGTACTTC
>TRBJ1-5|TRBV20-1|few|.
CSARGGGRLSSNQPQHF
TGCAGTGCCCGCGGGGGAGGGAGACTTTCAAGCAATCAGCCCCAGCATTTT
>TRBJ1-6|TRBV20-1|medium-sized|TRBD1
CSARDGARGQINSPLHF
TGCAGTGCTAGAGATGGGGCTAGGGGACAGATAAATTCACCCCTCCACTTT
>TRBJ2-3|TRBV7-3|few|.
CASSLRLQSTFADTQYF
TGTGCCAGCAGCTTACGTCTTCAGTCGACCTTCGCAGATACGCAGTATTTT
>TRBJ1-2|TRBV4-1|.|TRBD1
CASSQPDRGQVYGYTF
TGCGCCAGCAGCCAACCCGACAGGGGGCAGGTCTATGGCTACACCTTC
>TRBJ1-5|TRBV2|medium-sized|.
CASTPGQGKIQPQHF
TGTGCCAGCACCCCGGGGCAGGGGAAGATTCAGCCCCAGCATTTT
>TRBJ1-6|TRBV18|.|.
CASSLLGEGSPLHF
TGTGCCAGCTCACTCCTAGGGGAGGGATCACCCCTCCACTTT
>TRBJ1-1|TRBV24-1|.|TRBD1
CATSDPGTVEAFF
TGTGCCACCAGTGACCCCGGGACAGTTGAAGCTTTCTTT
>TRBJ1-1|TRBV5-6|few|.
CASSFLPLKNTEAFF
TGTGCCAGCAGCTTTTTACCCTTAAAGAACACTGAAGCTTTCTTT
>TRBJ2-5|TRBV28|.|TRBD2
CASSFPSTSGRRETQYF
TGTGCCAGCAGTTTTCCCTCGACTAGCGGGAGAAGGGAGACCCAGTACTTC
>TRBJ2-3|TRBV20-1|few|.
CSARVHGQRDTQYF
TGCAGTGCTAGAGTTCATGGACAGCGGGATACGCAGTATTTT
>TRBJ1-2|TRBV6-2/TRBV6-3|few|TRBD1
CASSSRGTGTYGYTF
TGTGCCAGCAGTTCGCGCGGGACAGGGACCTATGGCTACACCTTC
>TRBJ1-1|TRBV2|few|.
CASTSDRNTEAFF
TGTGCCAGCACAAGCGACAGAAACACTGAAGCTTTCTTT
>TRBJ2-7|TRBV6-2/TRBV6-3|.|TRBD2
CASSGGYEQYF
TGTGCCAGTTCGGGGGGCTACGAGCAGTACTTC
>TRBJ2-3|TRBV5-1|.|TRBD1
CASRKQGAGDTQYF
TGCGCCAGCAGGAAACAGGGGGCAGGTGATACGCAGTATTTT
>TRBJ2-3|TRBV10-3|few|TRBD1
CAIGGQGHTDTQYF
TGTGCCATCGGAGGACAGGGGCACACAGATACGCAGTATTTT
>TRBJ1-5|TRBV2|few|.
CASHQGTISNQPQHF
TGTGCCAGCCACCAAGGGACAATTAGCAATCAGCCCCAGCATTTT
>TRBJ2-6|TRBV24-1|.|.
CATSDPRTGSGANVPTF
TGTGCCACCAGTGACCCGAGAACAGGGTCTGGGGCCAACGTCCCGACTTTC
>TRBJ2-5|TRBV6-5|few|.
CASSYSKSWELGETQYF
TGTGCCAGCAGTTACTCGAAGTCGTGGGAGCTAGGAGAGACCCAGTACTTC
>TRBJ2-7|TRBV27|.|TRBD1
CASIPSRDRVSYEQYF
TGTGCCAGCATCCCTAGCCGGGACAGGGTCTCCTACGAGCAGTACTTC
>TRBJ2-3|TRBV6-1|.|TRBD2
CASSPQREAAHTQYF
TGTGCCAGCAGTCCCCAGCGGGAGGCCGCACATACGCAGTATTTT
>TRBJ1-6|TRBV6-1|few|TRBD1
CASSVNRGRNSPLHF
TGTGCCAGCAGTGTCAACAGGGGGCGTAATTCACCCCTCCACTTT
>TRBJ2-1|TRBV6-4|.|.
CASSEGSYNEQFF
TGTGCCAGCAGCGAGGGGTCCTACAATGAGCAGTTCTTC
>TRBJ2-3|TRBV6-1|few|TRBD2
CASSDNSGGITDTQYF
TGTGCCAGCAGTGACAATAGCGGGGGGATCACAGATACGCAGTATTTT
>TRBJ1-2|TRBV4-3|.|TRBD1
CASSQVRDRGGYGYTF
TGCGCCAGCAGCCAAGTCCGGGACAGGGGTGGATATGGCTACACCTTC
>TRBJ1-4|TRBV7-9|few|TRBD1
CASSFTGVHEKLFF
TGTGCCAGCAGCTTTACAGGGGTCCATGAAAAACTGTTTTTT
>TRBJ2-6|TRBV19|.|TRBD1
CASSIGTGVSGANVLTF
TGTGCCAGTAGTATAGGGACAGGGGTATCAGGGGCCAACGTCCTGACTTTC
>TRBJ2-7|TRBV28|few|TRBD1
CASTLDRGPYEQYF
TGTGCCAGCACCCTTGACAGGGGTCCCTACGAGCAGTACTTC
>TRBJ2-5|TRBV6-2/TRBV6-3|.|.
CASRRHTGLQETQYF
TGTGCCAGCAGACGTCACACAGGACTTCAAGAGACCCAGTACTTC
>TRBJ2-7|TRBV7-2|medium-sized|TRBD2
CASSWYFSGRVYEQYF
TGTGCCAGCAGCTGGTATTTTAGCGGGAGGGTCTACGAGCAGTACTTC
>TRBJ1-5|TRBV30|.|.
CAWSVPRTQTRNQPQHF
TGTGCCTGGAGTGTACCCCGCACACAGACGAGAAATCAGCCCCAGCATTTT
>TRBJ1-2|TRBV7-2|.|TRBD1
CASSLQGVANYGYTF
TGTGCCAGCAGCCTTCAGGGGGTAGCTAACTATGGCTACACCTTC
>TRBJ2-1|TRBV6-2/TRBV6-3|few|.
CASSYPSEQFF
TGTGCCAGCAGTTATCCGTCGGAGCAGTTCTTC
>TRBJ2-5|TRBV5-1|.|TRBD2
CASSQAGEGETQYF
TGCGCCAGCAGCCAAGCGGGAGAAGGAGAGACCCAGTACTTC
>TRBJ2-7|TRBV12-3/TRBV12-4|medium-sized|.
CASSFGIAYEQYF
TGTGCCAGCAGTTTCGGGATAGCCTACGAGCAGTACTTC
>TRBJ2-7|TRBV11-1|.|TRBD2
CASKHLAGRSYEQYF
TGTGCCAGCAAACACCTAGCGGGTCGCTCCTACGAGCAGTACTTC
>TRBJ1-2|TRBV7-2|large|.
CASSALGVGYTF
TGTGCCAGCAGCGCCTTGGGGGTTGGCTACACCTTC
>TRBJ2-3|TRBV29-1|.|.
CSVDGRLPRDTQYF
TGCAGCGTTGACGGGCGGCTCCCTAGAGATACGCAGTATTTT
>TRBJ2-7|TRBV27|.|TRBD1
CASSGTGAYEQYF
TGTGCCAGCAGCGGGACAGGGGCCTACGAGCAGTACTTC